Given below is one TCR beta chain in context. The record originates from a study of blood T cell repertoires in COVID-19. On the study more broadly: Some COVID-19 samples were acute and others convalescent; all came from the United States, Italy and Spain. PBMCs, B-cell-depleted T cells, or T cells provided the cDNA or gDNA that made up the material.

Clones were sequenced by immunoSEQ multiplex PCR, and TCRdb holds only the in-frame ones, with some missing. The sample shows over 200,000 clones, around 86% of them seen only once. The CDR3 totals 14 residues. With 0 bases removed from V and 4 bases from J, the gap between germline ends came to 9 bases. The germline gives CDR1 SEHNR, CDR2 FQNEAQ (reference sequence). The receptor was derived from a man in his thirties or forties who had recovered from COVID-19. The V gene is TRBV7-9, the J gene TRBJ1-2, with D possibly being TRBD1 (5 bases). Input material: peripheral blood. CDR3 sequence (DNA): TGTGCCAGCAGCTTAGCACAGGTACTCTATGGCTACACCTTC. This translates into CASSLAQVLYGYTF.